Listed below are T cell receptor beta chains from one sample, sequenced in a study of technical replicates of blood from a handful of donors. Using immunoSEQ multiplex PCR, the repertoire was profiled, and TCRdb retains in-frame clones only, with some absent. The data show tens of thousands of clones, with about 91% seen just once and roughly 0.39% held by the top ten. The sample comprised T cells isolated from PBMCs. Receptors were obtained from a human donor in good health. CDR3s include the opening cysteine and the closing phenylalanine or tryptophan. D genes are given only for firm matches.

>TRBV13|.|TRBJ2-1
CASAGFRFSNEQFF
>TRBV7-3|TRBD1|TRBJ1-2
CASSWTGPNYGYTF
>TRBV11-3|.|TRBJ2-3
CASRVTSTDTQYF
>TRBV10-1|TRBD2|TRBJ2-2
CASSEISGRNTGELFF
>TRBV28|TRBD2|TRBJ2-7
CASSYGGTLYEQYF
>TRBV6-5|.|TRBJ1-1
CASSFQGATEAFF
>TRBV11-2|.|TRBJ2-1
CASSLAGATRDEQFF
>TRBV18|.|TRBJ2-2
CASSPPRVAGELFF
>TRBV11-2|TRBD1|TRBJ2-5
CASSLEWGQQETQYF
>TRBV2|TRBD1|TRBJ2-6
CASREPGQGDVYSGANVLTF
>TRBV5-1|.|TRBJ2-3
CASSLMRGPDTQYF
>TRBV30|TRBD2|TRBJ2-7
CACRGLAGLVGYEQYF
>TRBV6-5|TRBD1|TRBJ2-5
CASSWDRDTEAQYF
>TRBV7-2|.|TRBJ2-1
CASRSWGGALYNEQFF
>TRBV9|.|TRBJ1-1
CASSTQRQGIVSEAFF
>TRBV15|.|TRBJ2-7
CATSRDAPDKPYEQYF
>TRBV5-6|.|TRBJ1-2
CASSLAPSNYGYTF
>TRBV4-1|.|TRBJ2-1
CASSQEERIYNEQFF
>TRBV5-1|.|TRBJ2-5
CASSFTTGGEETQYF
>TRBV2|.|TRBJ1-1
CASRETGNTEAFF